The TCR beta chain described here comes from a study of blood T cell repertoires in COVID-19. Looking at the study overall: Researchers got acute and convalescent COVID-19 samples from the United States, Italy and Spain. The cDNA or gDNA used as material had been derived from T cells, B-cell-depleted T cells, or PBMCs.

Per germline, CDR1 MNHEY and CDR2 SVGAGI. There are 12 residues in the CDR3. V was clipped by 6 bases and J by 11 bases, with 17 bases between them. The authors' processing: Using reference gene primer amplification, nucleated cell counts were estimated. Produced via immunoSEQ multiplex PCR; TCRdb's table is partial and in-frame only. V and J calls and clone size are copied from that table; D and trimming were computed from the DNA. The profile covers roughly 140,000 clones, with more than 75% appearing a single time and about 3.9% taken by the ten largest. This clone has only one observation. The specimen was peripheral blood. This rearrangement joins TRBV6-5 to TRBJ2-7, with D maybe TRBD2 (5 bases). This receptor was obtained from a man aged 60 to 75 with acute or convalescent COVID-19. Written as DNA, the CDR3 is TGTGCCAGCAGGGGATACTCGGTCGGGGAGTACTTC. As protein: CASRGYSVGEYF.